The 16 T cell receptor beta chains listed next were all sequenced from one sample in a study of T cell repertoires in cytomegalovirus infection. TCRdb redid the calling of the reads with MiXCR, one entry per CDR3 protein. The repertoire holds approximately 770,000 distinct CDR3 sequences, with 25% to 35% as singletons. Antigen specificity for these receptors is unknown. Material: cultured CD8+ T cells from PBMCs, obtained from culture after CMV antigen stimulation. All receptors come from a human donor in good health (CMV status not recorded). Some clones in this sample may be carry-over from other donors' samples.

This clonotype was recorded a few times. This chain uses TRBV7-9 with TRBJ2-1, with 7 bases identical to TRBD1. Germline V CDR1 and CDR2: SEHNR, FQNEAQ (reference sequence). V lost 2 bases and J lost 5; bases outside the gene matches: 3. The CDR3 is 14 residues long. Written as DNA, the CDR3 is TGTGCCAGCAGCTTAAAGGGGGCGAACAATGAGCAGTTCTTC. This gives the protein CASSLKGANNEQFF.

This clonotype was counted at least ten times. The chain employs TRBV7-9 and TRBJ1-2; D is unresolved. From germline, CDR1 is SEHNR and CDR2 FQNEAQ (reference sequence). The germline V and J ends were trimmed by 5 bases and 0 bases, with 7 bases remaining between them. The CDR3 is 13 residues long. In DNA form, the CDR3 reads TGTGCCAGCAGCAAAGGCCCTAACTATGGCTACACCTTC. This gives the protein CASSKGPNYGYTF.

CDR3 bases: TGTGCCATCAGTGGAGACTTTGATGAGCAGTTCTTC. Translating it yields CAISGDFDEQFF. The rearrangement uses TRBV10-3 and TRBJ2-1, with D uncertain. V shed 4 bases and J shed 8 bases, with 9 bases lying between them. Germline loops: CDR1 ENHRY, CDR2 SYGVKD. The CDR3 is 12 residues long.

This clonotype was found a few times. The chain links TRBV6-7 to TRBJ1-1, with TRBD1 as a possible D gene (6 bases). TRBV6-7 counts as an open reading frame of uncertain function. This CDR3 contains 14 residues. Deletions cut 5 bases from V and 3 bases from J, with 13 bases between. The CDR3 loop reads CASSRTEGDTEAFF. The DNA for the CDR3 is TGTGCCAGCAGTCGGACAGAAGGCGACACTGAAGCTTTCTTT.

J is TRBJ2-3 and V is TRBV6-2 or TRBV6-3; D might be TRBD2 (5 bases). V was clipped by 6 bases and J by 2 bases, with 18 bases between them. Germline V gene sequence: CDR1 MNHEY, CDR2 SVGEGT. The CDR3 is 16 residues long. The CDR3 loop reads CASSRVERRYTDTQYF. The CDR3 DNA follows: TGTGCCAGCAGCCGCGTGGAGCGGAGATACACAGATACGCAGTATTTT.

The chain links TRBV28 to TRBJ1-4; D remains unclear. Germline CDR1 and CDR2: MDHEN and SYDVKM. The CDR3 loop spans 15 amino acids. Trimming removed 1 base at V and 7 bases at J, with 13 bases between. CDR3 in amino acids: CASSLSAARGEKLFF. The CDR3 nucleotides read TGTGCCAGCAGTTTATCGGCAGCCCGAGGTGAAAAACTGTTTTTT.

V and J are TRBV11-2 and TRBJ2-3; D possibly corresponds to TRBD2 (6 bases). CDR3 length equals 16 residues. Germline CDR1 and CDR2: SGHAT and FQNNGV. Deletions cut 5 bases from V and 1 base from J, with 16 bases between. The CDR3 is CASSPSLGGGTDTQYF. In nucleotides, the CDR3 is TGTGCCAGCAGCCCATCACTAGGAGGGGGCACAGATACGCAGTATTTT.

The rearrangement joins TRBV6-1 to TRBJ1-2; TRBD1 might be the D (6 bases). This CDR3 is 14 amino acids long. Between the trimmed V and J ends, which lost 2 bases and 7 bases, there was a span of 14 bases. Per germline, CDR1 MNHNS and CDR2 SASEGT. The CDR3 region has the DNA TGTGCCAGCAGTGAATCCCGGGGGGCGTTTGGCTACACCTTC. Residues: CASSESRGAFGYTF.

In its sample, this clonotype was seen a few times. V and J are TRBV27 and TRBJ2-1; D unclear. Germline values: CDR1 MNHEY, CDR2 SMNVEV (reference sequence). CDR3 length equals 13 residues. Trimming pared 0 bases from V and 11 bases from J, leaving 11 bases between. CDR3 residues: CASSLSPNAQQFF. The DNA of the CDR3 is TGTGCCAGCAGTTTATCCCCAAACGCCCAGCAGTTCTTC.

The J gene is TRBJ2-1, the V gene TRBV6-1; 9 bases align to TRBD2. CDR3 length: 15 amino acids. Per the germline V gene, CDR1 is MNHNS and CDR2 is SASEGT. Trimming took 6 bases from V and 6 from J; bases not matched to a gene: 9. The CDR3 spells CASSVSAGGPNEQFF. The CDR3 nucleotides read TGTGCCAGCAGCGTCTCTGCGGGGGGGCCCAATGAGCAGTTCTTC.

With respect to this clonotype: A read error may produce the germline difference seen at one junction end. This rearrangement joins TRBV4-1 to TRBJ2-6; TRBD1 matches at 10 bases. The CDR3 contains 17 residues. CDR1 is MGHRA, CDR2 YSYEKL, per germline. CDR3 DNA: TGTGCCAGCAGCCAAGCGGGACAGGGGATCTTGGCCAACGTCCTGACTTTC. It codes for CASSQAGQGILANVLTF.

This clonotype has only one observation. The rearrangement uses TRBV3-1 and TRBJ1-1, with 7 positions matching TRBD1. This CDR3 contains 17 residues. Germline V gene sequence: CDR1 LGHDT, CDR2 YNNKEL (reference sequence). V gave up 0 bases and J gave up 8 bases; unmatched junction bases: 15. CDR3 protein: CASSQDYYILGGEEAFF. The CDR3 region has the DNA TGTGCCAGCAGCCAAGATTATTACATATTAGGGGGCGAAGAAGCTTTCTTT.

The CDR3, as DNA: TGTGCCAGCGGGGGGGACAGTAACTATGGCTACACCTTC. This codes for CASGGDSNYGYTF. This chain links TRBV6-5 with TRBJ1-2, with 7 nucleotides matching TRBD1. Germline V CDR1 and CDR2: MNHEY, SVGAGI. The V gene end was trimmed by 8 bases and the J gene end by 1 base; junction bases not matched to a gene: 4. The CDR3 extends over 13 amino acids.

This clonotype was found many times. The CDR3 nucleotides are TGTGCCAGTAGCAATACAGTGAACACTGAAGCTTTCTTT. Its protein is CASSNTVNTEAFF. This rearrangement joins TRBV19 to TRBJ1-1; no firm D call. Germline V gene sequence: CDR1 LNHDA, CDR2 SQIVND (reference sequence). The germline V and J ends were trimmed by 6 bases and 0 bases, with 8 bases remaining between them. The CDR3 spans 13 residues. Full variable domain (outside the CDR3, taken from reference TRBV19 and TRBJ1-1): DGGITQSPKYLFRKEGQNVTLSCEQNLNHDAMYWYRQDPGQGLRLIYYSQIVNDFQKGDIAEGYSVSREKKESFPLTVTSAQKNPTAFYLCASSNTVNTEAFFGQGTRLTVV.

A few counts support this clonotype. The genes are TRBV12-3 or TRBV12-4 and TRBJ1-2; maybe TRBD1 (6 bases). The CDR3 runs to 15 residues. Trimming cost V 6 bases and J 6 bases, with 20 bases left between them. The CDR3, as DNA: TGTGCCAGCAGAGCGAACCAGGGGCCCACCCATGGCTACACCTTC. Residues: CASRANQGPTHGYTF.

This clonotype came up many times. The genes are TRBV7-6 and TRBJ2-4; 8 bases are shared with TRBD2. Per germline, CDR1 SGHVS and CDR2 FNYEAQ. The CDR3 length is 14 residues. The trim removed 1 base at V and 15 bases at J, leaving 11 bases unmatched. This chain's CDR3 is CASSLGRGAPGLYF. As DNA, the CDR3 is TGTGCCAGCAGCTTAGGGCGGGGGGCACCGGGGCTGTACTTC.